This TCR beta chain was captured in a study of shared clonotypes between healthy human individuals. Study in general: Per-donor plates numbered three CD4 naive, three CD4 memory, two CD8 naive and one CD8 memory.

Overall study results and limits: Clonotype sharing levels among donors were expected to vary with sequencing depth. Relative to their counterparts shared across all four donors, non-shared clonotypes exhibited diminished generation probabilities. Among several donors, approximately 5% of naive CD4 clonotypes were found in common.

Clones were read by immunoSEQ multiplex PCR, and TCRdb kept only the in-frame ones, dropping some. This table has roughly 2.4 million clones, 90% to 97% appearing once. To note about this clone: Its target is not known. The same CDR3 also results from other DNA sequences found in this sample.

This CDR3 comprises 11 residues. Germline CDR1 is SGHRS and CDR2 is YFSETQ. Trimming stripped 2 bases from V and 6 bases from J, with 6 bases between. The source is a man aged 18 to 35 in good health. The specimen was naive CD4+ T cells sorted from blood. Described subset: CD45RA+ positively selected. The chain joins TRBV5-1 to TRBJ2-7; D gene unclear. The chain's CDR3 is CASSFTGEQYF. CDR3 coding DNA: TGCGCCAGCAGCTTTACGGGCGAGCAGTACTTC.